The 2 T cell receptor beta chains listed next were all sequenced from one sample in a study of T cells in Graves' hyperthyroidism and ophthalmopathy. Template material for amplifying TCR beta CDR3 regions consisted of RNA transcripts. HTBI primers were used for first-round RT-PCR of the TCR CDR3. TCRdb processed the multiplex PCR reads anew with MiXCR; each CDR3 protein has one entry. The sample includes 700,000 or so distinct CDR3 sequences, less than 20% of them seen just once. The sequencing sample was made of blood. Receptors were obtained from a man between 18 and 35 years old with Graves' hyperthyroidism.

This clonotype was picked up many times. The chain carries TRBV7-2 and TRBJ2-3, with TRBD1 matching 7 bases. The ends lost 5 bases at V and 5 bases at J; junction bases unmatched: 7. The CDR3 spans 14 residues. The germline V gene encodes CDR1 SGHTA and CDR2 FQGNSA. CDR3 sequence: CASSVDRAEDTQYF. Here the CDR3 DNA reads TGTGCCAGCAGCGTCGACAGGGCAGAAGATACGCAGTATTTT.

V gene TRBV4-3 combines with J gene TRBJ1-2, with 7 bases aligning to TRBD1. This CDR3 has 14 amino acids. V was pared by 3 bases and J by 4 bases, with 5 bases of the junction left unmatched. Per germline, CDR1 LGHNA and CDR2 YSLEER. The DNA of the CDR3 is TGCGCCAGCAGCCACCCGGGACAGATCTATGGCTACACCTTC. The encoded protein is CASSHPGQIYGYTF.